The 10 T cell receptor beta chains below were found in one sample sequenced in a study of blood T cell repertoires in COVID-19. The table came from immunoSEQ multiplex PCR; TCRdb's copy has only in-frame clones and leaves some out. The sample has about 400,000 clones, 87% seen once; the top ten hold 1.5% to 2%. Sequenced material: PBMCs or T cells enriched from blood (not recorded which). These receptors were taken from a man aged 35-49 years in a cohort exposed to, infected with or recovered from COVID-19 (not recorded which).

This clone has just a few counts. This chain links TRBV28 with TRBJ2-3; 14 bases fit TRBD2. Germline V gene lookup returns CDR1 MDHEN and CDR2 SYDVKM. V lost 7 bases, J lost 4 bases, and 4 bases stayed unmatched. This CDR3 contains 15 residues. In nucleotides, the CDR3 is TGTGCCAGCAACCCGGGACTAGCGGGAGCAGATACGCAGTATTTT. Protein: CASNPGLAGADTQYF.

In nucleotides, the CDR3 is TGTGCCAGTAGGGGGGCCGGGACAGCTTTCTCTGGGGCCAACGTCCTGACTTTC. Encoded protein: CASRGAGTAFSGANVLTF. The rearrangement joins TRBV19 to TRBJ2-6; 7 bases are shared with TRBD1. Per germline, CDR1 LNHDA and CDR2 SQIVND (reference sequence). J lost 0 bases, V lost 6 bases, and 11 bases had no gene match. The CDR3 runs to 18 residues.

J is TRBJ2-3 and V is TRBV5-1; a weak D match, TRBD1 (6 bases). Germline V CDR1 and CDR2: SGHRS, YFSETQ. This CDR3 contains 18 residues. The V end was cut by 4 bases, the J end by 4 bases, with 25 bases between. CDR3 amino acids: CASSPQGSRRGRADTQYF. CDR3 DNA sequence: TGCGCCAGCAGCCCTCAAGGCTCCCGCAGGGGAAGGGCAGATACGCAGTATTTT.

The rearrangement uses TRBV27 and TRBJ2-5; TRBD1 might be the D (6 bases). The germline V gene encodes CDR1 MNHEY and CDR2 SMNVEV (reference sequence). The CDR3 is 14 amino acids. V was shortened by 3 bases and J by 7 bases, with 15 bases between the two germline ends. CDR3 bases: TGTGCCAGCAGTTTCTCTAGTCAAGGGGGGACCCAGTACTTC. It codes for CASSFSSQGGTQYF.

The sample holds a few counts of this clone. The V and J genes are TRBV27 and TRBJ1-2; possible D gene TRBD1, 5 bases. With 3 bases removed from V and 8 bases from J, the gap between germline ends came to 13 bases. Germline CDR1 reads MNHEY; CDR2 reads SMNVEV (reference sequence). The length of the CDR3 is 13 residues. CDR3 loop: CASSFAEGRGYTF. The DNA of the CDR3 is TGTGCCAGCAGTTTCGCGGAGGGGAGGGGCTACACCTTC.

The chain is built from TRBV18 and TRBJ2-7, with 8 bases that match TRBD1. Germline V gives CDR1 KGHSH, CDR2 LQKENI. This CDR3 is built from 17 residues. The ends lost 4 bases at V and 2 bases at J; junction bases unmatched: 13. The CDR3 loop reads CASSQGRRSRGPYEQYF. The CDR3 DNA follows: TGTGCCAGCTCACAGGGACGTCGGAGCAGGGGGCCCTACGAGCAGTACTTC. Using reference TRBV18 and TRBJ2-7 for the parts outside the CDR3, the full variable domain is NAGVMQNPRHLVRRRGQEARLRCSPMKGHSHVYWYRQLPEEGLKFMVYLQKENIIDESGMPKERFSAEFPKEGPSILRIQQVVRGDSAAYFCASSQGRRSRGPYEQYFGPGTRLTVT.

The rearrangement uses TRBV6-5 and TRBJ2-7; 11 nucleotides align to TRBD1. With 8 bases clipped from V and 4 bases from J, the junction kept 7 bases outside the gene matches. The CDR3 has 14 residues. Germline V gene data show CDR1 as MNHEY and CDR2 as SVGAGI. The CDR3 coding sequence is TGTGCCAGCGGACAGGGGGCGATGGAGTACGAGCAGTACTTC. It encodes CASGQGAMEYEQYF.

This chain uses TRBV11-2 with TRBJ2-7; 11 positions agree with TRBD2. Germline lookup yields CDR1 SGHAT and CDR2 FQNNGV. Trimming took 3 bases from V and 2 from J; bases not matched to a gene: 6. The CDR3 is 16 amino acids. The CDR3 nucleotides read TGTGCCAGCAGCTTCCTTAGCGGGAGGGGAACCTACGAGCAGTACTTC. Translating gives CASSFLSGRGTYEQYF. The full variable domain, with the rest looked up from reference TRBV11-2 and TRBJ2-7, is EAGVAQSPRYKIIEKRQSVAFWCNPISGHATLYWYQQILGQGPKLLIQFQNNGVVDDSQLPKDRFSAERLKGVDSTLKIQPAKLEDSAVYLCASSFLSGRGTYEQYFGPGTRLTVT.

The CDR3 loop is CASSLGTGRAFF. CDR3 DNA sequence: TGTGCCAGCAGCTTGGGGACAGGGAGAGCTTTCTTT. V usage is TRBV11-2 and J usage is TRBJ1-1, with TRBD1 matching 9 bases. CDR1 is SGHAT and CDR2 is FQNNGV in the germline V gene. The ends lost 3 bases at V and 10 bases at J; junction bases unmatched: 3. CDR3 size: 12 residues. Full variable domain (remainder filled in from reference TRBV11-2 and TRBJ1-1): EAGVAQSPRYKIIEKRQSVAFWCNPISGHATLYWYQQILGQGPKLLIQFQNNGVVDDSQLPKDRFSAERLKGVDSTLKIQPAKLEDSAVYLCASSLGTGRAFFGQGTRLTVV.

V gene TRBV19 combines with J gene TRBJ2-3; 8 nucleotides align to TRBD2. The CDR3 contains 16 residues. Germline CDR1 LNHDA, CDR2 SQIVND (reference sequence). After removal of 3 bases from V and 5 bases from J, the junction contained 10 bases not matched to a gene. In nucleotides, the CDR3 is TGTGCCAGTAGTATGAGAGCGGGAGCGACCAGAGATACGCAGTATTTT. Residues: CASSMRAGATRDTQYF.